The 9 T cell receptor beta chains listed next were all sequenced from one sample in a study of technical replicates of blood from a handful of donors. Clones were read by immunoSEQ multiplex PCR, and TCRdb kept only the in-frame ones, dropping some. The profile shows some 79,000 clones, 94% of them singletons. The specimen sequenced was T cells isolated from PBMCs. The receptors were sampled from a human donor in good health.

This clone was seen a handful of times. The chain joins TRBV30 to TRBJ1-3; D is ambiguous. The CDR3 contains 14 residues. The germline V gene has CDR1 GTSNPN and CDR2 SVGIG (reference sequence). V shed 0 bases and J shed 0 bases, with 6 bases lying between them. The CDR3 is CAWSVTASGNTIYF. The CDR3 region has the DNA TGTGCCTGGAGTGTAACTGCCTCTGGAAACACCATATATTTT.

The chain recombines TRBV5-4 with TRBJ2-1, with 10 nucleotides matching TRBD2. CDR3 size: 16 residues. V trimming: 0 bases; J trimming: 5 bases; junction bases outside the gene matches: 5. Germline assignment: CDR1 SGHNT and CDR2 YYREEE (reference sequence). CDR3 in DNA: TGTGCCAGCAGCTTGGACCTAGCGGGGGCCCACAATGAGCAGTTCTTC. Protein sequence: CASSLDLAGAHNEQFF.

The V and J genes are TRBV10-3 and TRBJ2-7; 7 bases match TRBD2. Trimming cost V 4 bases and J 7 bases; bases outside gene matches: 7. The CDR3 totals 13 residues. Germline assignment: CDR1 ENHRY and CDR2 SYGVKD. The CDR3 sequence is CAISGAGVNEQYF. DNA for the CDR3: TGTGCCATCAGTGGTGCGGGAGTGAATGAGCAGTACTTC.

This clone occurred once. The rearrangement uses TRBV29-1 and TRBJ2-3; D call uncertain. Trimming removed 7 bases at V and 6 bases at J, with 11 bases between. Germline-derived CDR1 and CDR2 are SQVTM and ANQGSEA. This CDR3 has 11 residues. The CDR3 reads CSASAMDTQYF. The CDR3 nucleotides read TGCAGCGCCAGCGCCATGGATACGCAGTATTTT.

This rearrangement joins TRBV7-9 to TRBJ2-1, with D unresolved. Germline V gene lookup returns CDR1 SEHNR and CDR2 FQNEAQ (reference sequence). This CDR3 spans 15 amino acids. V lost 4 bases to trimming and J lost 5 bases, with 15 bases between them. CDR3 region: CASSSEARINNEQFF. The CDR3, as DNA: TGTGCCAGCAGCTCCGAAGCGCGAATCAACAATGAGCAGTTCTTC.

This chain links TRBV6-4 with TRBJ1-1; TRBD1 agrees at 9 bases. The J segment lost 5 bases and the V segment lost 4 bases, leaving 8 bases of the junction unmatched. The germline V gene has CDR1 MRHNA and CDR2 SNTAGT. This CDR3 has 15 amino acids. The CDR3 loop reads CASSAPFDRGTEAFF. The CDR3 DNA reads TGTGCCAGCAGTGCCCCGTTTGACAGGGGGACTGAAGCTTTCTTT.

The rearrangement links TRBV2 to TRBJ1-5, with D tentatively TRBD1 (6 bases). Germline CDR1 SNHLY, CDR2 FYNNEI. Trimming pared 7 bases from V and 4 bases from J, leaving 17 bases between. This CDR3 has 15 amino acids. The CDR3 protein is CASTVSRQGNQPQHF. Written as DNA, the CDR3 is TGTGCCAGCACTGTGAGCCGTCAGGGGAATCAGCCCCAGCATTTT.

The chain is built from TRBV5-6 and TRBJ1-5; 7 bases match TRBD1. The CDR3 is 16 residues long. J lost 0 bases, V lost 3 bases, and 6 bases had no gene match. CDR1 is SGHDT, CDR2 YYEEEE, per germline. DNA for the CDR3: TGTGCCAGCAGCTCAAGACAGGGCTATAGCAATCAGCCCCAGCATTTT. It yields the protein CASSSRQGYSNQPQHF.

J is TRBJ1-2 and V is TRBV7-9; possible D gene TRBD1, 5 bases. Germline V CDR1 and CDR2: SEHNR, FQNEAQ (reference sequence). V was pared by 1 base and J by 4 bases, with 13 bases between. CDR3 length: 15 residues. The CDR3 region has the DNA TGTGCCAGCAGCTTAGTGGGGGGACCGGGCTATGGCTACACCTTC. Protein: CASSLVGGPGYGYTF.